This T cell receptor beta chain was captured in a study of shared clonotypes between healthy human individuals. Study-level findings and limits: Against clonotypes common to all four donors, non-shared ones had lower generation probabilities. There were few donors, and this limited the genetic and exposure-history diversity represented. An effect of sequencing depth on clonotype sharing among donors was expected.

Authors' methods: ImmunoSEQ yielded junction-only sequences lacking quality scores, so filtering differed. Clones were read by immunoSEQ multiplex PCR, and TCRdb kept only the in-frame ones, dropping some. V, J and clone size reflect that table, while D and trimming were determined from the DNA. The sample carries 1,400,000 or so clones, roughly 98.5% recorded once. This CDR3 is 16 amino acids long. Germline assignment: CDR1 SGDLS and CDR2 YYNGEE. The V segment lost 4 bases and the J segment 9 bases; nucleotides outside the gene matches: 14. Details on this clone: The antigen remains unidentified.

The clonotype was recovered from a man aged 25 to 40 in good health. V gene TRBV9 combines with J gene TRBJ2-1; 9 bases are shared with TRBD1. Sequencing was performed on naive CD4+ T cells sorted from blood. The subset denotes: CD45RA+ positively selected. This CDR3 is CASSFRTGVALVEQFF. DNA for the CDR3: TGTGCCAGCAGCTTCCGGACAGGGGTAGCACTTGTTGAGCAGTTCTTC.